A single sample gave rise to the 10 T cell receptor beta chains below, sequenced in a study of spatial heterogeneity in lung cancer (dated by TCRdb to about 2019). The library was built by means of 5' RACE. The sample was run on a NextSeq 500. TCRdb reran the public reads through fastp at Q25 and MiXCR, keeping productive beta chains. A single entry per CDR3 protein holds the most common genes and DNA from its merged rows. The sample data list some 970 distinct CDR3 sequences, and approximately 70% of these were observed just once. The ten largest account for around 7.4% of the sample. According to the study, the label for this sample's time point signals: sample taken at primary tumor resection. TCR sequencing used whole RNA extracted from tumor and nontumor lung tissue, or from cryopreserved PBMC samples, without cell sorting. The specimen comprised PBMCs, sampled at surgery. The receptor source for this set is a male donor with early-stage non-small cell lung cancer.

Regarding this clonotype: This beta chain is a stray read from a library made for alpha chains; its abundance is not meaningful. The chain couples TRBV9 to TRBJ2-7; tentative D call: TRBD2 (6 bases). The CDR3 extends over 14 amino acids. The V gene lost 0 bases and the J gene lost 5 bases, with 12 bases spanning the gap. CDR1 and CDR2 from the germline V gene are SGDLS and YYNGEE. In DNA, the CDR3 is TGTGCCAGCAGCGTAGCTGGGAGGAGTCACGAGCAGTACTTC. Translated, it gives CASSVAGRSHEQYF.

Remarks on this clonotype: Little can be read into the size of this beta chain, an off-target read in a library designed for alpha chains. The gene calls are TRBV12-3 or TRBV12-4 and TRBJ2-7; D is uncertain. This CDR3 contains 12 residues. V lost 3 bases, J lost 4 bases, and 7 bases lay in between. CDR3 DNA sequence: TGTGCCAGCAGTTTCGACACATACGAGCAGTACTTC. Protein: CASSFDTYEQYF.

This clonotype was seen a single time. The library was designed around alpha chains, so this beta chain is a stray read whose abundance carries little weight. V gene TRBV24-1 combines with J gene TRBJ2-3, with D perhaps matching TRBD2 (6 bases). Germline loops: CDR1 KGHDR, CDR2 SFDVKD. The CDR3 runs to 15 residues. The V and J ends lost 4 bases and 2 bases respectively, with 12 bases between them. The CDR3 reads CATSERVAATDTQYF. The DNA for the CDR3 is TGTGCCACCAGTGAAAGAGTAGCGGCCACAGATACGCAGTATTTT.

This clonotype was observed once. This beta chain is off target for a library built for alpha chains, so its abundance means little. This chain uses TRBV6-1 with TRBJ1-5; weak D call: TRBD1 (5 bases). From germline, CDR1 is MNHNS and CDR2 SASEGT. The CDR3 is 12 amino acids. The V and J ends lost 10 bases and 4 bases respectively, with 11 bases between them. This CDR3 is CATEGTNQPQHF. DNA of the CDR3: TGTGCCACCGAGGGGACGAATCAGCCCCAGCATTTT.

This clonotype has just a few counts. This beta chain was picked up by a library intended for alpha chains and is off target, so its count carries little meaning. The chain employs TRBV28 and TRBJ2-3, with TRBD2 matching over 11 bases. Looked up from germline, CDR1 is MDHEN and CDR2 is SYDVKM. V lost 7 bases, J lost 5 bases, and 8 bases stayed unmatched. The length of the CDR3 is 15 residues. The DNA of the CDR3 is TGTGCCAGCAAAACCCCCGGACTAGCGGGAGATACGCAGTATTTT. This sequence encodes CASKTPGLAGDTQYF.

This clonotype was counted once. Being off target in a library aimed at alpha chains, this beta chain has a size of little meaning. J is TRBJ2-3 and V is TRBV20-1; TRBD2 is a possible D gene (6 bases). The CDR3 sequence is 12 residues long. The germline V gene has CDR1 DFQATT and CDR2 SNEGSKA (reference sequence). CDR3 loop: CACPGGTDTQYF. The CDR3 coding sequence is TGCGCCTGCCCGGGGGGCACAGATACGCAGTATTTT.

Of note for this clonotype: This beta chain is an unintended read in a library built for alpha chains; its size means little. This chain uses TRBV20-1 with TRBJ2-2; the D gene is possibly TRBD1 (5 bases). Per germline, CDR1 DFQATT and CDR2 SNEGSKA (reference sequence). V lost 0 bases, J lost 8 bases, and 13 bases lay in between. This CDR3 spans 14 amino acids. DNA for the CDR3: TGCAGTGCTAGAGATTCCGACAGCCTGGGGGAGCTGTTTTTT. The encoded protein is CSARDSDSLGELFF.

Worth noting for this clonotype: This beta chain lies outside the target of a library built for alpha chains; its clone size means little. The chain couples TRBV29-1 to TRBJ2-3; D unresolved. The CDR3 spans 12 residues. Germline V gives CDR1 SQVTM, CDR2 ANQGSEA. Trimming pared 5 bases from V and 5 bases from J, leaving 11 bases between. The CDR3, as DNA: TGCAGCGTTAATACAGTGCTAGATACGCAGTATTTT. Protein product: CSVNTVLDTQYF.

This clonotype was seen just once. Within a library made for alpha chains, this beta chain is off target, and its count is uninformative. The V and J genes are TRBV2 and TRBJ2-7; D possibly matches TRBD1 or TRBD2 (5 bases each). Germline CDR1 and CDR2: SNHLY and FYNNEI. The CDR3 sequence is 14 residues long. CDR3 sequence: CAATAEGQRYEQYF. CDR3 nucleotide sequence: TGTGCAGCAACAGCTGAGGGGCAGAGATACGAGCAGTACTTC.

In the case of this clonotype: This beta chain is an unintended read in a library built for alpha chains; its size means little. V and J are TRBV7-9 and TRBJ2-5; TRBD1 matches 7 bases. CDR3 length equals 13 residues. In germline, CDR1 is SEHNR, CDR2 FQNEAQ (reference sequence). Germline trimming cut 4 bases from V and 2 bases from J; bases unmatched to any gene: 1. The CDR3 region has the DNA TGTGCCAGCAGCTCGGGACAGCAAGAGACCCAGTACTTC. It is translated as CASSSGQQETQYF.